Each of the 20 T cell receptor beta chains below was sequenced from the same sample in a study of blood T cells in healthy people across ages. Sample-barcoded 5' priming and a J-beta primer mix drove a second PCR of roughly 7 to 11 cycles. TCRdb analysed the 5' RACE reads with MiXCR anew, one entry per CDR3 protein. The profile shows more than 1,000,000 distinct CDR3 sequences, under 30% of them singletons. Separately, the same data were catalogued under a study of T cells of mothers and their children.

Input material: blood. These TCRs come from a girl aged 2-10 years in good health.

The rearrangement uses TRBV20-1 and TRBJ2-5; D is unclear. The ends were cut back, 3 bases at V and 5 bases at J, with 10 bases in the middle. The CDR3 has 12 residues. The germline V gene has CDR1 DFQATT and CDR2 SNEGSKA (reference sequence). The CDR3 loop is CSARGLDETQYF. In DNA form, the CDR3 reads TGCAGTGCTAGGGGCCTAGACGAGACCCAGTACTTC.

This clonotype appeared a single time. The J gene is TRBJ2-5, the V gene TRBV6-6; D uncertain. Trimming left V 0 bases short and J 3 bases short, with 11 bases between. This CDR3 comprises 15 residues. Germline V lookup: CDR1 MNHNY, CDR2 SVGAGI (reference sequence). The CDR3 DNA reads TGTGCCAGCAGTTACTCAGGCCTACTTAAAGAGACCCAGTACTTC. The encoded protein is CASSYSGLLKETQYF.

The chain joins TRBV20-1 to TRBJ2-7, with D possibly matching TRBD1 (5 bases). Looked up from germline, CDR1 is DFQATT and CDR2 is SNEGSKA (reference sequence). The CDR3 runs to 14 residues. V was shortened by 4 bases and J by 7 bases, with 20 bases between the two germline ends. This CDR3 reads CSATQPGKAREQYF. For the CDR3, the DNA is TGCAGTGCTACTCAGCCAGGGAAGGCTAGGGAGCAGTACTTC.

This clonotype was counted only a few times. The chain couples TRBV7-9 to TRBJ2-7; 9 bases line up with TRBD1. The CDR3 is 15 residues long. CDR1 and CDR2 from the germline V gene are SEHNR and FQNEAQ (reference sequence). Unmatched junction bases numbered 8, after V lost 6 bases and J lost 2 bases. CDR3 residues: CASRHGGQGPYEQYF. Here the CDR3 DNA reads TGTGCCAGCAGACATGGGGGACAGGGCCCCTACGAGCAGTACTTC.

This clonotype was counted between two and nine times. The rearrangement links TRBV2 to TRBJ2-1, with 12 bases identical to TRBD1. Germline CDR1 reads SNHLY; CDR2 reads FYNNEI. With 10 bases clipped from V and 9 bases from J, the junction kept 7 bases outside the gene matches. The CDR3 runs to 13 residues. CDR3 sequence reads: CAIRDRGLGEQFF. DNA for the CDR3: TGTGCCATCCGGGACAGGGGGCTTGGTGAGCAGTTCTTC. Variable domain in full (rest from reference TRBV2 and TRBJ2-1): EPEVTQTPSHQVTQMGQEVILRCVPISNHLYFYWYRQILGQKVEFLVSFYNNEISEKSEIFDDQFSVERPDGSNFTLKIRSTKLEDSAMYFCAIRDRGLGEQFFGPGTRLTVL.

This clonotype has only a few counts. The chain combines TRBV4-1 with TRBJ1-2; TRBD1 aligns across 9 bases. The CDR3 has 16 amino acids. The germline V gene encodes CDR1 MGHRA and CDR2 YSYEKL. V dropped 3 bases and J dropped 8; count of bases not matched to a gene: 13. The CDR3 sequence is CASSHLMTGGTKGYTF. CDR3 DNA sequence: TGCGCCAGCAGCCACCTCATGACAGGGGGAACAAAAGGCTACACCTTC.

Concerning this clonotype itself: A far bigger clonotype differs at one base, so this is likely a read error. J is TRBJ1-5 and V is TRBV28, with D maybe TRBD1 (5 bases). Germline-derived CDR1 and CDR2 are MDHEN and SYDVKM. This CDR3 contains 13 residues. CDR3 bases: TGTGCCAGCAGTGTATGGGGGAATCAGCCCCAGCATTTT. The encoded protein is CASSVWGNQPQHF.

This clonotype was seen a few times. The V and J genes are TRBV6-1 and TRBJ2-2; possibly TRBD1 or TRBD2 for D (6 bases each). Germline CDR1 is MNHNS and CDR2 is SASEGT. This CDR3 contains 16 residues. Trimming left V 5 bases short and J 1 base short, with 14 bases between. CDR3 bases: TGTGCCAGCAGTCTCGGTGGGGGGCTGAACACCGGGGAGCTGTTTTTT. Encoded protein: CASSLGGGLNTGELFF.

Only a few counts were recorded for this clonotype. V and J are TRBV10-3 and TRBJ2-5; no firm D call. CDR1 and CDR2 from the germline V gene are ENHRY and SYGVKD. Trimming removed 6 bases at V and 0 bases at J, with 8 bases between. The CDR3 is 13 amino acids. CDR3 protein: CAISGQYQETQYF. CDR3 DNA: TGTGCCATCAGCGGTCAGTACCAAGAGACCCAGTACTTC.

This clonotype has just a few counts. This sequence joins TRBV20-1 and TRBJ2-1; maybe TRBD2 (5 bases). Trimming cost V 2 bases and J 4 bases, with 18 bases left between them. The CDR3 covers 16 residues. Germline lookup yields CDR1 DFQATT and CDR2 SNEGSKA (reference sequence). The CDR3 coding sequence is TGCAGTGCTAGACATTCGGCGCTAGCTCTATACAATGAGCAGTTCTTC. It encodes CSARHSALALYNEQFF.

This rearrangement joins TRBV7-3 to TRBJ2-6, with D perhaps TRBD2 (5 bases). Trimming took 1 base from V and 1 from J, leaving 14 bases between them. Germline V gene lookup returns CDR1 SGHTA and CDR2 FQGTGA. This CDR3 spans 18 amino acids. The CDR3 DNA sequence: TGTGCCAGCAGCTTAAGTCCCCCCCGAGGGTCTGGGGCCAACGTCCTGACTTTC. It yields the protein CASSLSPPRGSGANVLTF.

V usage is TRBV27 and J usage is TRBJ2-5, with a possible D match to TRBD1 (5 bases). Germline V lookup: CDR1 MNHEY, CDR2 SMNVEV (reference sequence). V lost 5 bases to trimming and J lost 4 bases, with 17 bases between them. This CDR3 spans 15 amino acids. DNA for the CDR3: TGTGCCAGCAGTCCCGTGAGACAGCTGATAGAGACCCAGTACTTC. This gives the protein CASSPVRQLIETQYF.

This clonotype was seen more than once but under ten times. The chain links TRBV7-2 to TRBJ1-1; no clear D. The CDR3 runs 12 residues. V lost 5 bases and J 7 bases, leaving 11 bases between the germline ends. In germline, CDR1 is SGHTA, CDR2 FQGNSA. The CDR3 loop is CASSPSQGEAFF. The CDR3 coding sequence is TGTGCCAGCAGCCCGAGTCAAGGTGAAGCTTTCTTT.

The rearrangement uses TRBV28 and TRBJ1-3, with D unclear. This CDR3 comprises 14 residues. Trimming took off 6 bases at V and 0 bases at J, with 9 bases between the two ends. CDR1 is MDHEN and CDR2 is SYDVKM in the germline V gene. Here the CDR3 reads CASSPSFSGNTIYF. In DNA, the CDR3 is TGTGCCAGCAGCCCCTCTTTCTCTGGAAACACCATATATTTT. Full variable domain (remainder filled in from reference TRBV28 and TRBJ1-3): DVKVTQSSRYLVKRTGEKVFLECVQDMDHENMFWYRQDPGLGLRLIYFSYDVKMKEKGDIPEGYSVSREKKERFSLILESASTNQTSMYLCASSPSFSGNTIYFGEGSWLTVV.

The chain is built from TRBV20-1 and TRBJ2-5, with TRBD2 matching 10 bases. The DNA end is a closer match to TRBJ2-1, so the J assignment may be wrong. The CDR3 totals 14 residues. Germline values: CDR1 DFQATT, CDR2 SNEGSKA (reference sequence). The CDR3 DNA reads TGCAGTGCTAGTAGTCTAGCGGGAGCGCATGAGCAGTTCTTC. It encodes CSASSLAGAHEQFF.

This clonotype was picked up one time. J is TRBJ1-1 and V is TRBV7-9; 8 bases fit TRBD1. This CDR3 has 16 amino acids. The V gene's germline CDR1 is SEHNR and CDR2 FQNEAQ (reference sequence). J gave up 6 bases and V 1 base, and 10 bases lay outside the gene matches. The CDR3 DNA follows: TGTGCCAGCAGCTTAGAGGGGGGCAGGGGGCTGTCTGAAGCTTTCTTT. This gives the protein CASSLEGGRGLSEAFF. The whole variable domain, filled in from reference TRBV7-9 and TRBJ1-1, reads DTGVSQNPRHKITKRGQNVTFRCDPISEHNRLYWYRQTLGQGPEFLTYFQNEAQLEKSRLLSDRFSAERPKGSFSTLEIQRTEQGDSAMYLCASSLEGGRGLSEAFFGQGTRLTVV.

This rearrangement joins TRBV10-3 to TRBJ1-2; D might be TRBD1 (6 bases). The CDR3 extends over 13 amino acids. Germline CDR1 is ENHRY and CDR2 is SYGVKD. Between the trimmed V and J ends, which lost 2 bases and 4 bases, there was a span of 8 bases. The DNA of the CDR3 is TGTGCCATCAGTGAGAGCAGGGGCTATGGCTACACCTTC. Translation: CAISESRGYGYTF.

In this sample, this clonotype turned up a few times. This rearrangement joins TRBV28 to TRBJ2-1; D remains unclear. The V gene's germline CDR1 is MDHEN and CDR2 SYDVKM. The CDR3 has 15 residues. V lost 2 bases and J lost 2, with 10 bases in between. The CDR3 nucleotides read TGTGCCAGCAGTTTAGAGCGACTGGCCTACAATGAGCAGTTCTTC. Its translation is CASSLERLAYNEQFF.

Only a few counts were recorded for this clonotype. This chain uses TRBV7-8 with TRBJ2-3, with a weak D call TRBD1 (6 bases). This CDR3 spans 17 amino acids. CDR1 and CDR2 from the germline V gene are SGHVS and FQNEAQ. V was trimmed by 4 bases and J by 0 bases, leaving 17 bases between them. CDR3 DNA sequence: TGTGCCAGCAGCTGGACGAGGGACACCTCTAGCACAGATACGCAGTATTTT. Translated: CASSWTRDTSSTDTQYF.

This clonotype was detected only a few times. The chain links TRBV20-1 to TRBJ2-1; either TRBD1 or TRBD2 may fit D (5 bases each). The CDR3 consists of 14 residues. The V gene lost 5 bases and the J gene lost 3 bases, with 14 bases spanning the gap. Per the germline V gene, CDR1 is DFQATT and CDR2 is SNEGSKA (reference sequence). DNA of the CDR3: TGCAGTGCTGTAGCCCCGGGACGCTACAATGAGCAGTTCTTC. It is translated as CSAVAPGRYNEQFF.